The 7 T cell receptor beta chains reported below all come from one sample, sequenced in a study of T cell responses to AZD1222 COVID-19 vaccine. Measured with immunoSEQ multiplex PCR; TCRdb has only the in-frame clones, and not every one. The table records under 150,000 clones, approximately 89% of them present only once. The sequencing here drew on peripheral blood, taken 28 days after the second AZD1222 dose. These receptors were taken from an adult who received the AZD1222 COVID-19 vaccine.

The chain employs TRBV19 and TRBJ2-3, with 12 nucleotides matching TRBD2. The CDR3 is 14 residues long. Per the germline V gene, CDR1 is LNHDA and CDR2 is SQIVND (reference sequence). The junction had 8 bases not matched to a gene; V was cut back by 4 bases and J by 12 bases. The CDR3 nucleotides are TGTGCCAGTAGTACGTCTAGCGGGGGGGCCACACAGTATTTT. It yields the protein CASSTSSGGATQYF.

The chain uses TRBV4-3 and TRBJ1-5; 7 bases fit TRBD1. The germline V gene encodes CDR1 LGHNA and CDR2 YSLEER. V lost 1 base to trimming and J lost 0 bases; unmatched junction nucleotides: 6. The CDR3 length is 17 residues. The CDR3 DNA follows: TGCGCCAGCAGCCAAGGGGGGGACAGTTATAGCAATCAGCCCCAGCATTTT. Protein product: CASSQGGDSYSNQPQHF.

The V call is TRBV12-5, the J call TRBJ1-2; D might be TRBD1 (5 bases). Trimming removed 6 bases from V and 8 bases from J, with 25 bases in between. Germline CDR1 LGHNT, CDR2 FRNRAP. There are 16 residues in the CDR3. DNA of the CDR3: TGTGCTAGTGGATCAGTCACGGCAGGGCGAAAGTCGGGCTACACCTTC. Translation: CASGSVTAGRKSGYTF.

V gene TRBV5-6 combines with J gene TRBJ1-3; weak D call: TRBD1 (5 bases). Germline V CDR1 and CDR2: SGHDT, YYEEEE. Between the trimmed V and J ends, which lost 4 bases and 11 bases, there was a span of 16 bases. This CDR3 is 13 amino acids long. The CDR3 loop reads CASSRHVEGAIYF. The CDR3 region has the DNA TGTGCCAGCAGCCGTCATGTGGAAGGGGCCATATATTTT. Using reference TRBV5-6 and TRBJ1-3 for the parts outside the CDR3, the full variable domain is DAGVTQSPTHLIKTRGQQVTLRCSPKSGHDTVSWYQQALGQGPQFIFQYYEEEERQRGNFPDRFSGHQFPNYSSELNVNALLLGDSALYLCASSRHVEGAIYFGEGSWLTVV.

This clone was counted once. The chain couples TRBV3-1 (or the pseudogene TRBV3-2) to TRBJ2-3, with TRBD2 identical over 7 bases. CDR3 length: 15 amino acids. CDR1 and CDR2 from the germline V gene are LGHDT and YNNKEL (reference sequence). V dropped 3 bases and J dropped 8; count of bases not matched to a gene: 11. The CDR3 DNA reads TGTGCCAGCAGCCATTTCGGGGGAGGGGCTGGTACGCAGTATTTT. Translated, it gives CASSHFGGGAGTQYF.

Here the CDR3 DNA reads TGTGCCAGCAGACAGGACAGGGACACCTATAATTCACCCCTCCACTTT. It encodes CASRQDRDTYNSPLHF. The rearrangement uses TRBV27 and TRBJ1-6; 8 bases line up with TRBD1. CDR1 is MNHEY and CDR2 is SMNVEV in the germline V gene (reference sequence). The trim removed 6 bases at V and 2 bases at J, leaving 6 bases unmatched. CDR3 length: 16 residues.

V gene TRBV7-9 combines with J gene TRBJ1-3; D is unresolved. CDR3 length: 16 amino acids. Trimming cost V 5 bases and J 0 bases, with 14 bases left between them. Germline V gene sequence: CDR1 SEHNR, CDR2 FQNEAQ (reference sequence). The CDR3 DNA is TGTGCCAGCAGCCTCGTTTCGGGGTCCTCTGGAAACACCATATATTTT. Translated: CASSLVSGSSGNTIYF.